This T cell receptor (beta chain) was sequenced during a study of blood T cell repertoires in COVID-19. Authors' methods: Scientists estimated how many nucleated cells there were by amplifying reference gene primers. Produced via immunoSEQ multiplex PCR; TCRdb's table is partial and in-frame only. The V and J calls and clone size were taken over from that table, and D and trimming were inferred from the DNA. The sample comprises some 250,000 clones, 86% of which are singletons, and roughly 16% rests with the top ten. The sequenced sample was PBMCs or T cells enriched from blood (not recorded which). The source of this sequence is a man between 18 and 35 years old who had recovered from COVID-19.

CDR3 protein: CAISNRGNTIYF. The CDR3 DNA reads TGTGCCATCAGTAACAGAGGAAACACCATATATTTT. The chain has TRBV10-3 and TRBJ1-3; D gene ambiguous. Germline CDR1 and CDR2: ENHRY and SYGVKD. The CDR3 is made up of 12 amino acids. The germline V and J ends were trimmed by 5 bases and 4 bases, with 6 bases remaining between them.